Presented here are 8 T cell receptor delta chains from one specimen sequenced in a study of human gamma delta and Vdelta1 T cells. TCRdb called clones from the PCR reads again using CATT. The table records under 7,000 delta-chain clones, less than 9.5% of them present only once. The sequenced sample consisted of naive CD27+ Vdelta1 gamma-delta T cells from blood. These receptor sequences come from a human donor in good health.

On this clone itself: This DNA's translation differs at residue 14 from TCRdb's protein, which comes from a much larger clone; a read error is likely, and the protein shown is translated from the DNA. This chain connects TRDV1 to TRDJ1; 10 bases match TRDD3. The germline V gene encodes CDR1 TSWWSYY and CDR2 QGS. There are 20 residues in the CDR3. V lost 7 bases and J lost 3; bases outside the gene matches: 23. The CDR3 coding sequence is TGTGCTCTTGTACAAACTTCCTTTGGGGGATACCGGTCAGTGGCCGATAAACTCATCTTT. This translates into CALVQTSFGGYRSVADKLIF.

Of note for this clone: TCRdb has a much larger clone's protein, which differs at residue 14 from the translation of this DNA, likely because of a read error; what is shown is the protein translated from the DNA. The genes are TRDV1 and TRDJ1, with D unresolved. This CDR3 is built from 18 residues. The germline V gene has CDR1 TSWWSYY and CDR2 QGS. Here the CDR3 DNA reads TGTGCTCTTGGGGAGCCTCCGCACCGGGTTCGGAACACCGGTAAACTCATCTTT. It is translated as CALGEPPHRVRNTGKLIF.

By share of the sample, this clone is medium-sized. The rearrangement joins TRDV1 to TRDJ1; 7 bases align to TRDD3. CDR3 length equals 19 residues. Germline V lookup: CDR1 TSWWSYY, CDR2 QGS. J was trimmed by 7 bases and V by 1 base; bases with no gene match: 21. This CDR3 reads CALGERILNKQLGRVKLIF. CDR3 in DNA: TGTGCTCTTGGGGAACGCATCCTAAATAAGCAACTGGGGAGGGTTAAACTCATCTTT.

The count of this clone is one. A read error may produce the germline difference seen at one junction end. V gene TRDV1 combines with J gene TRDJ1, with D perhaps assigned TRDD2 or TRDD3 (7 bases each). The CDR3 is 15 amino acids. Germline CDR1 TSWWSYY, CDR2 QGS. The chain's CDR3 is CALCLPKGYFDRLIF. The CDR3 nucleotides are TGTGCTCTTTGTCTTCCTAAGGGATACTTTGATAGACTCATCTTT.

For this clone: TCRdb records a much larger clone's protein for this DNA, with a difference at residue 10 that likely arises from a read error; the protein given is the translation of the DNA. The chain has TRDV1 and TRDJ1; D is unclear. Germline V gene sequence: CDR1 TSWWSYY, CDR2 QGS. The ends were cut back, 0 bases at V and 0 bases at J, with 14 bases in the middle. The CDR3 has 17 residues. The CDR3 here is CALGELGKSSYTDKLIF. DNA of the CDR3: TGTGCTCTTGGGGAACTAGGCAAGTCCTCGTACACCGATAAACTCATCTTT.

In the case of this clone: One base separates it from a far larger clone, so it is likely a read error. The V call is TRDV2, the J call TRDJ1, with TRDD3 as a possible D gene (6 bases). The CDR3 loop spans 12 amino acids. Germline-derived CDR1 and CDR2 are GEAIGNYY and EKD. The CDR3 region is CACGTWGIKLIF. CDR3 nucleotide sequence: TGTGCCTGTGGCACCTGGGGTATTAAACTCATCTTT.

With respect to this clone: A clone one base away is much larger, so this may be a read error. The gene calls are TRDV1 and TRDJ1; TRDD3 agrees at 12 bases. Trimming at V came to 0 bases and at J to 5 bases, leaving 19 bases not matched to a gene. CDR3 size: 21 residues. The V gene's germline CDR1 is TSWWSYY and CDR2 QGS. The CDR3 region is CALGELSSTQGHWGIPDKLIF. Written as DNA, the CDR3 is TGTGCTCTTGGGGAACTTAGTTCTACCCAGGGGCACTGGGGGATACCAGATAAACTCATCTTT.

A few counts support this clone. A read error may be the cause here, since a much bigger clone is one base away. This chain connects TRDV1 to TRDJ1, with 12 bases that match TRDD3. The CDR3 runs 22 residues. Unmatched junction bases numbered 20, after V lost 3 bases and J lost 0 bases. Germline V gene data show CDR1 as TSWWSYY and CDR2 as QGS. DNA for the CDR3: TGTGCTCTTGGGGATCCTACTCTACCGCGTCCTGGGGGATACGCGTACACCGATAAACTCATCTTT. It yields the protein CALGDPTLPRPGGYAYTDKLIF.